This TCR beta chain was recorded in a study of beta chain features in type 1 diabetes. Whole-study results and caveats: A potential influence of HLA type upon TCRB rearrangement remained unresolved herein. Type 1 diabetes patients had moderately but significantly shorter TCRB CDR3s in all four CD4+ subsets.

Comments on this clone: The antigen remains undetermined.

V was trimmed by 5 bases and J by 4 bases, leaving 15 bases between them. The CDR3 totals 14 residues. Germline loops: CDR1 SGHAT, CDR2 FQNNGV. Investigators reverse transcribed all isolated RNA, so they sequenced expressed TCRB transcripts. Some clones are missing from TCRdb's copy, which holds only in-frame ones; the method was immunoSEQ multiplex PCR. The table includes about 370,000 clones, around 10% detected once. The chain carries TRBV11-2 and TRBJ2-7; D may be TRBD1 or TRBD2 (6 bases each). The sequencing sample was made of central memory CD4+ T cells from blood. The source of this sequence is a man aged 25 to 40 with type 1 diabetes. CDR3 sequence (DNA): TGTGCCAGCAGCCGGCAGGGGACTCTTTACGAGCAGTACTTC. As protein: CASSRQGTLYEQYF. Variable domain in full (rest from reference TRBV11-2 and TRBJ2-7): EAGVAQSPRYKIIEKRQSVAFWCNPISGHATLYWYQQILGQGPKLLIQFQNNGVVDDSQLPKDRFSAERLKGVDSTLKIQPAKLEDSAVYLCASSRQGTLYEQYFGPGTRLTVT.